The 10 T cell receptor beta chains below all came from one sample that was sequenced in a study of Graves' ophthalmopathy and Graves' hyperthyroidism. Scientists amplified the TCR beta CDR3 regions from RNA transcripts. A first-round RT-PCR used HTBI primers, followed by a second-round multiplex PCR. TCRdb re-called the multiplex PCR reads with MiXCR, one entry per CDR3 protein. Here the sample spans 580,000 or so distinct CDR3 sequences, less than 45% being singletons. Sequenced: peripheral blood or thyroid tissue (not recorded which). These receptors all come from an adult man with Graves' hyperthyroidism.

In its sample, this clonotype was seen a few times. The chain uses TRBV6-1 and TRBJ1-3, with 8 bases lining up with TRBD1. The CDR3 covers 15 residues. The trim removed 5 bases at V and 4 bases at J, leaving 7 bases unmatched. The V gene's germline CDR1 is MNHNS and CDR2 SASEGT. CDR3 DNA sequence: TGTGCCAGCAGTAGGACAGGGAGTTCCGGAAACACCATATATTTT. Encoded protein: CASSRTGSSGNTIYF.

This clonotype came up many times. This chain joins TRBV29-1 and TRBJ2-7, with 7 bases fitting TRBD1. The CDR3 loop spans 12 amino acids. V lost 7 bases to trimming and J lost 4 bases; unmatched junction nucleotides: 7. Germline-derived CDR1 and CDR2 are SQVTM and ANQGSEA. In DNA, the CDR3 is TGCAGCGGCAGGACAGGCCAATACGAGCAGTACTTC. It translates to CSGRTGQYEQYF.

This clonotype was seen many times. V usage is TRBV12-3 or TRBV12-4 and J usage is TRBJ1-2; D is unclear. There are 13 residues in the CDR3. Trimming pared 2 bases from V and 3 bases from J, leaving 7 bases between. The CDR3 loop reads CASSLSGDYGYTF. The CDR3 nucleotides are TGTGCCAGCAGTTTAAGTGGCGACTATGGCTACACCTTC.

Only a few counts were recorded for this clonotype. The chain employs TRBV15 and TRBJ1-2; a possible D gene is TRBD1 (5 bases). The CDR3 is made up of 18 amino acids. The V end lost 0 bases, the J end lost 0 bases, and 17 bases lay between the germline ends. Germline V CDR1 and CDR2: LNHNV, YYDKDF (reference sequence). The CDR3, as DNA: TGTGCCACCAGCAGAGATTTCGGGGGGATATTGTCTAACTATGGCTACACCTTC. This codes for CATSRDFGGILSNYGYTF.

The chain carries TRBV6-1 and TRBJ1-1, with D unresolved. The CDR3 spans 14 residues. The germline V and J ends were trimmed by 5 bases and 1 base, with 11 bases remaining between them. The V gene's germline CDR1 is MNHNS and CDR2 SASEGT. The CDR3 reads CASSSIRTNTEAFF. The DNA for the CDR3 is TGTGCCAGCAGTTCAATTAGGACGAACACTGAAGCTTTCTTT.

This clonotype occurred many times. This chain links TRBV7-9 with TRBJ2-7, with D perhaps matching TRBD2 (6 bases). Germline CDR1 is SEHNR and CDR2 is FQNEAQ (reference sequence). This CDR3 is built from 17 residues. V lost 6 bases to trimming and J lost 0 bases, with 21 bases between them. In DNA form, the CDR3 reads TGTGCCAGCAGGGACCTCGTGGAGGGAGGCACCTCCTACGAGCAGTACTTC. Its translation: CASRDLVEGGTSYEQYF. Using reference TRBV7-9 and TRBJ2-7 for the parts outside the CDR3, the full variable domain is DTGVSQNPRHKITKRGQNVTFRCDPISEHNRLYWYRQTLGQGPEFLTYFQNEAQLEKSRLLSDRFSAERPKGSFSTLEIQRTEQGDSAMYLCASRDLVEGGTSYEQYFGPGTRLTVT.

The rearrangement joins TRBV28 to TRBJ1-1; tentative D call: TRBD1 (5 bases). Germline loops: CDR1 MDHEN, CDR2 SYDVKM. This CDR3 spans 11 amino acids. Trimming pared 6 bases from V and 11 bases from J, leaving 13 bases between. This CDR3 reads CASRLKGSAFF. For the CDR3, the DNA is TGTGCCAGCAGGTTGAAGGGGTCGGCTTTCTTT. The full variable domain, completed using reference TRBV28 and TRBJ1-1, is DVKVTQSSRYLVKRTGEKVFLECVQDMDHENMFWYRQDPGLGLRLIYFSYDVKMKEKGDIPEGYSVSREKKERFSLILESASTNQTSMYLCASRLKGSAFFGQGTRLTVV.

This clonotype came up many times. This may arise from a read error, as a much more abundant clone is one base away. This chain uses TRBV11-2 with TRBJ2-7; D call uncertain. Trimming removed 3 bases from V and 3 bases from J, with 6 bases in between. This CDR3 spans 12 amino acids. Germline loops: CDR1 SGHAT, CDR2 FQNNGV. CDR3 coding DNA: TGTGCCAGCAGCTTTAACTACTACGAGCAGTACTTC. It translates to CASSFNYYEQYF.

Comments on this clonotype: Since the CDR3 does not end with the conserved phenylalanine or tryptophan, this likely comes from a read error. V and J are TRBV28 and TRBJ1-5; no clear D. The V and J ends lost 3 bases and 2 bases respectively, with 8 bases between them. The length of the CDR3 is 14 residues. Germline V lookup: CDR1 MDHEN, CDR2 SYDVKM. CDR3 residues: CASSLGQGNQPQHL. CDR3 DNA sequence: TGTGCCAGCAGTTTGGGTCAAGGCAATCAGCCCCAGCATCTT.

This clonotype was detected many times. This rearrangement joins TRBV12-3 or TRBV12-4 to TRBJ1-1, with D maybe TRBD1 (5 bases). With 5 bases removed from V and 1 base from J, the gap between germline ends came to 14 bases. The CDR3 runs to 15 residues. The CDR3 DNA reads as TGTGCCAGCAGTCTAACGCGTGGGGGGAACACTGAAGCTTTCTTT. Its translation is CASSLTRGGNTEAFF.